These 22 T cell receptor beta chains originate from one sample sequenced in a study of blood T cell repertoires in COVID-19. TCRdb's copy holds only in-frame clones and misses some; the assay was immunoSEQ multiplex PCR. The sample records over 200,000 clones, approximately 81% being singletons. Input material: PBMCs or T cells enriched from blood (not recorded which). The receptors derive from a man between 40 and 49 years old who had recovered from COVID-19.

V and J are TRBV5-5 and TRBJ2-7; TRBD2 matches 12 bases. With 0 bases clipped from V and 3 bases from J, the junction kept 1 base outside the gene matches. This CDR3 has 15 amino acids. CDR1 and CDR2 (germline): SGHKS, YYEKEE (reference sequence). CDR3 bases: TGTGCCAGCAGCTTGGCACTAGCGGGAGGCTACGAGCAGTACTTC. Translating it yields CASSLALAGGYEQYF.

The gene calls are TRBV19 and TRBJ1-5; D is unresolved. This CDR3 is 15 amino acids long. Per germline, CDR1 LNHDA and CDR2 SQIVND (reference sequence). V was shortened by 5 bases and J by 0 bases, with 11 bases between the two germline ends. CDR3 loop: CASSREGLSNQPQHF. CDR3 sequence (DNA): TGTGCCAGTAGTCGGGAGGGCCTTAGCAATCAGCCCCAGCATTTT.

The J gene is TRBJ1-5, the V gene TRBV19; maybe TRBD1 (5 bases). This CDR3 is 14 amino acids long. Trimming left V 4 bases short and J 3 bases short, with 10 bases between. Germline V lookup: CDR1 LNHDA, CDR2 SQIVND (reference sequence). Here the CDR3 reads CASSRQRVNQPQHF. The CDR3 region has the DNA TGTGCCAGTAGTAGACAGAGAGTCAATCAGCCCCAGCATTTT.

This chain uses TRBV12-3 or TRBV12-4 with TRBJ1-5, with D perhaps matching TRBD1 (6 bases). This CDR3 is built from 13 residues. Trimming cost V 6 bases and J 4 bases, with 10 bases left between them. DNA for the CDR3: TGTGCCAGCAGACAGGGTGAAAATCAGCCCCAGCATTTT. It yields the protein CASRQGENQPQHF.

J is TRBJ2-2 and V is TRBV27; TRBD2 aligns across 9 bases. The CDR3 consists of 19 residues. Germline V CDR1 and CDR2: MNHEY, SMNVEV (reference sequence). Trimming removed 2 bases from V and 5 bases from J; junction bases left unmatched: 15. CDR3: CASSLRASGTRAGTGELFF. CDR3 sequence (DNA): TGTGCCAGCAGTTTAAGGGCTAGCGGGACCCGGGCCGGGACCGGGGAGCTGTTTTTT.

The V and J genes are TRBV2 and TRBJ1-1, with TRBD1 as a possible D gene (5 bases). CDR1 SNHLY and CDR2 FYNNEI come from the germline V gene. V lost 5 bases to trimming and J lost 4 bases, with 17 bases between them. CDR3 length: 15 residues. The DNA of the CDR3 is TGTGCCAGCAGTACCCGGGGGGGAGGGGCCACTGAAGCTTTCTTT. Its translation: CASSTRGGGATEAFF.

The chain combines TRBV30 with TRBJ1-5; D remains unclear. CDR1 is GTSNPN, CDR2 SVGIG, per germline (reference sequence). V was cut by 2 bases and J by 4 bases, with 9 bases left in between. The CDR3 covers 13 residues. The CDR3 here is CAWSPQNNQPQHF. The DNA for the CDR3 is TGTGCCTGGAGTCCCCAGAATAATCAGCCCCAGCATTTT.

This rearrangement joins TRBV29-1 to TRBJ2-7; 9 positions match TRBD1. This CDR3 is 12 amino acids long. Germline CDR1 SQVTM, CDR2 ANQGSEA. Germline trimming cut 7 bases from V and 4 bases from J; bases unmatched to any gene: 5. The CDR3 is CSANRGPYEQYF. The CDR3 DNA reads TGCAGCGCGAACAGGGGGCCGTACGAGCAGTACTTC.

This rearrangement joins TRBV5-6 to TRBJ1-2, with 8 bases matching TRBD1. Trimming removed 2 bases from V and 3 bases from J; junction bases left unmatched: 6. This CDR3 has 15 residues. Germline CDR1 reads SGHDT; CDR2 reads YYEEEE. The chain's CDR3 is CASSFPTGGDYGYTF. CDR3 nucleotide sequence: TGTGCCAGCAGCTTCCCAACAGGGGGTGACTATGGCTACACCTTC.

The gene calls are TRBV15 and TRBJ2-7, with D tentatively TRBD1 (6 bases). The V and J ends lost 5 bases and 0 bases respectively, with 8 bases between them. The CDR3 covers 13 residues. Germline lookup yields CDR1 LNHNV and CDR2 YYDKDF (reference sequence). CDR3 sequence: CATSRDNSYEQYF. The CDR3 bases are TGTGCCACCAGCCGGGACAACTCCTACGAGCAGTACTTC. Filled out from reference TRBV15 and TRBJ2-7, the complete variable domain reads DAMVIQNPRYQVTQFGKPVTLSCSQTLNHNVMYWYQQKSSQAPKLLFHYYDKDFNNEADTPDNFQSRRPNTSFCFLDIRSPGLGDTAMYLCATSRDNSYEQYFGPGTRLTVT.

The CDR3 spells CSARTGTEQYF. CDR3 DNA: TGCAGTGCTAGGACAGGTACCGAGCAGTACTTC. The chain combines TRBV20-1 with TRBJ2-7, with D possibly TRBD1 on 6 matching bases. In germline, CDR1 is DFQATT, CDR2 SNEGSKA (reference sequence). Between the trimmed V and J ends, which lost 3 bases and 6 bases, there was a span of 9 bases. The CDR3 has 11 residues.

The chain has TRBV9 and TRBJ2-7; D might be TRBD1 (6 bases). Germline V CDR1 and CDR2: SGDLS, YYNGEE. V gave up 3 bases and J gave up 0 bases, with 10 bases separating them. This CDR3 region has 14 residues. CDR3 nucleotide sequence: TGTGCCAGCAGCGCCCGGGACACCTCCTACGAGCAGTACTTC. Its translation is CASSARDTSYEQYF.

CDR3 sequence reads: CASTPGVYGYTF. The CDR3, as DNA: TGTGCCAGTACCCCTGGAGTCTATGGCTACACCTTC. The J gene is TRBJ1-2, the V gene TRBV19; no definite D call. Germline loops: CDR1 LNHDA, CDR2 SQIVND (reference sequence). The CDR3 extends over 12 amino acids. The V end lost 7 bases, the J end lost 4 bases, and 10 bases lay between the germline ends.

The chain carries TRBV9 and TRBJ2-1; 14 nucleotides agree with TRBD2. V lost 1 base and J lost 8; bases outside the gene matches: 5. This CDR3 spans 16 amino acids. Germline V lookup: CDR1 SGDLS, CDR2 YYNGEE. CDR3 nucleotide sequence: TGTGCCAGCAGCGTACTGGGACTAGCGGGAGTTCATGAGCAGTTCTTC. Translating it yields CASSVLGLAGVHEQFF.

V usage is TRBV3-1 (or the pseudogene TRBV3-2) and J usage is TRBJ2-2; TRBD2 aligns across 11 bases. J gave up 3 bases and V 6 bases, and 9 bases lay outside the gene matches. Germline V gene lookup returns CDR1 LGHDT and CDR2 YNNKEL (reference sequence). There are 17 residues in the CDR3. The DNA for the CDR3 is TGTGCCAGCAGTCCCGGGACTAGCGGAACTCACACCGGGGAGCTGTTTTTT. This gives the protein CASSPGTSGTHTGELFF.

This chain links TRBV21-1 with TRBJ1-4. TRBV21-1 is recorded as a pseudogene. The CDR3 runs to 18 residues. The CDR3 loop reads CASSKDGAGATTNEKLFF. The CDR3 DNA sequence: TGTGCCAGCAGCAAAGATGGTGCGGGGGCCACAACTAATGAAAAACTGTTTTTT.

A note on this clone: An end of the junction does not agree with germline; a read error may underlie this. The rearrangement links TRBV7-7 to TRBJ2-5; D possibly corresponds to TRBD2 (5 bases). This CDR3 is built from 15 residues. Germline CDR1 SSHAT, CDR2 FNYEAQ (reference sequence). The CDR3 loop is CASSLAAADQETQYF. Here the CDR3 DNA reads TGTGCTAGCAGCTTAGCAGCGGCAGACCAAGAGACCCAGTACTTC.

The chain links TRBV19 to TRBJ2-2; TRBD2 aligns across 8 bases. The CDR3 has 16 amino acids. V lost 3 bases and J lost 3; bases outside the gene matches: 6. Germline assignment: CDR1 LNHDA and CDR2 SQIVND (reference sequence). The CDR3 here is CASSIRAGGDTGELFF. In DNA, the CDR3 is TGTGCCAGTAGTATCCGGGCGGGAGGTGACACCGGGGAGCTGTTTTTT.

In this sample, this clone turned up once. CDR3 in amino acids: CASSPQGFPYEQYF. As DNA, the CDR3 is TGTGCCAGCAGTCCCCAGGGGTTCCCCTACGAGCAGTACTTC. J is TRBJ2-7 and V is TRBV9; D is possibly TRBD1 (6 bases). V lost 5 bases and J 2 bases, leaving 14 bases between the germline ends. Germline values: CDR1 SGDLS, CDR2 YYNGEE. The CDR3 contains 14 residues.

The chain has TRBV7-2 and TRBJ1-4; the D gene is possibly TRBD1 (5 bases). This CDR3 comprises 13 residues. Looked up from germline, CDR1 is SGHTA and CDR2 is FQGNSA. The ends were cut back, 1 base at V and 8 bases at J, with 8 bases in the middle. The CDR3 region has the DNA TGTGCCAGCAGCTTAGGACAGCCCGAAAAACTGTTTTTT. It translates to CASSLGQPEKLFF.

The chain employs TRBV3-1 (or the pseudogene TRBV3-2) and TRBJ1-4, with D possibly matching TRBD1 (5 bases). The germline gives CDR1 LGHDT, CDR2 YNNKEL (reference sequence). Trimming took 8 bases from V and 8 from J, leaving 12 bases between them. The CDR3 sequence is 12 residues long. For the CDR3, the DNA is TGTGCCAGCCGCAGGGCCGGAGAAAAACTGTTTTTT. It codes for CASRRAGEKLFF.

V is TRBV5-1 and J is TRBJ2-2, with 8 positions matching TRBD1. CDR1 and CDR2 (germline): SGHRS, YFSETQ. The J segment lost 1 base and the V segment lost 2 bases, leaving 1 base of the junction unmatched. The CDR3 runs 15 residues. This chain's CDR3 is CASSFGQGNTGELFF. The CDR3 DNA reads TGCGCCAGCAGCTTCGGACAGGGGAACACCGGGGAGCTGTTTTTT.